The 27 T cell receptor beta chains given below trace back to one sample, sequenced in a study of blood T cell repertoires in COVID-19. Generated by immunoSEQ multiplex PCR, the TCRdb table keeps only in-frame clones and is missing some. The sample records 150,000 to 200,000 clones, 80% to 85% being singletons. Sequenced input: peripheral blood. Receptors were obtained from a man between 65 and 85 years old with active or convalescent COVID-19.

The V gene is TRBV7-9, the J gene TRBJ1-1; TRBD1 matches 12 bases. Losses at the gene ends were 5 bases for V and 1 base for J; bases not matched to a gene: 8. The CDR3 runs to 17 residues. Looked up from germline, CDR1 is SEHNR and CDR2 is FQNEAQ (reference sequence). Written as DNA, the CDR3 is TGTGCCAGCAGCGGGCGGGGGGACAGGGGGCGGAACACTGAAGCTTTCTTT. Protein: CASSGRGDRGRNTEAFF.

Written as DNA, the CDR3 is TGTGCCAGCAGCCAACCCCTAGCGGCCTCCTACAATGAGCAGTTCTTC. Protein sequence: CASSQPLAASYNEQFF. This chain joins TRBV3-1 (or the pseudogene TRBV3-2) and TRBJ2-1, with 7 bases that match TRBD2. Germline V gene lookup returns CDR1 LGHDT and CDR2 YNNKEL (reference sequence). J was trimmed by 0 bases and V by 2 bases; bases with no gene match: 4. This CDR3 is built from 16 residues.

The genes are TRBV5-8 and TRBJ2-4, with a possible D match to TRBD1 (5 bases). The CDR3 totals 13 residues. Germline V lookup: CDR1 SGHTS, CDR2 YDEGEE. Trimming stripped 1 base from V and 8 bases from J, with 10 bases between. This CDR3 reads CASSLWQGHIQYF. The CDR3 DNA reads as TGTGCCAGCAGCTTGTGGCAGGGTCACATTCAGTACTTC.

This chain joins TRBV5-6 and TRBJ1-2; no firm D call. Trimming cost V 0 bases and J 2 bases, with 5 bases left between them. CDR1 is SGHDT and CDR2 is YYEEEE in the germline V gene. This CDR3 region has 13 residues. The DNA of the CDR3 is TGTGCCAGCAGCTTGGAACTGAACTATGGCTACACCTTC. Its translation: CASSLELNYGYTF.

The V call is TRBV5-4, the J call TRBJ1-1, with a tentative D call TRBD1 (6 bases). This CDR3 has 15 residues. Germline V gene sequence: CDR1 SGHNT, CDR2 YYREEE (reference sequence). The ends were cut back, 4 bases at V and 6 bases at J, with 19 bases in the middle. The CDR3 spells CASSAQGLGYAEAFF. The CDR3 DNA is TGTGCCAGCAGCGCCCAGGGGTTAGGGTATGCTGAAGCTTTCTTT.

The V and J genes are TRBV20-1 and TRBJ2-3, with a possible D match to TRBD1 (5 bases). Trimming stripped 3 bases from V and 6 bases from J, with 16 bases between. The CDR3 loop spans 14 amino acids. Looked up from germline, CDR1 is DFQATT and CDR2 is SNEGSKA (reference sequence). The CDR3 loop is CSASRTRKTDTQYF. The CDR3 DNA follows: TGCAGTGCTAGTAGGACAAGGAAGACGGATACGCAGTATTTT.

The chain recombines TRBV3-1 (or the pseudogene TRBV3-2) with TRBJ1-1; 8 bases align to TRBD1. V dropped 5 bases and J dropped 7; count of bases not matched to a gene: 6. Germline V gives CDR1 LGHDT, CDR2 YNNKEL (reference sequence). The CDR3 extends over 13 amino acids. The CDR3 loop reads CASSDGQGLEAFF. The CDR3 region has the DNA TGTGCCAGCAGCGACGGACAGGGCCTTGAAGCTTTCTTT.

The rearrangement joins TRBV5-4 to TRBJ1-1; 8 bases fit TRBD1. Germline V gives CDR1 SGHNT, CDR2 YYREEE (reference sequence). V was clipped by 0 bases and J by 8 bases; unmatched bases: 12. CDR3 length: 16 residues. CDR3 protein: CASSLGPGQAFSEAFF. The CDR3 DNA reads TGTGCCAGCAGCTTGGGTCCGGGACAGGCCTTTTCGGAAGCTTTCTTT.

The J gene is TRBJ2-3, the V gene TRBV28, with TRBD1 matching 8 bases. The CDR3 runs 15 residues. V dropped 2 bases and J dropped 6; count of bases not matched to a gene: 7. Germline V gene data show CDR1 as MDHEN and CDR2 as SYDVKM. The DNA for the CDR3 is TGTGCCAGCAGTTTAGGGGACAGGCGCCGGGATACGCAGTATTTT. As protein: CASSLGDRRRDTQYF.

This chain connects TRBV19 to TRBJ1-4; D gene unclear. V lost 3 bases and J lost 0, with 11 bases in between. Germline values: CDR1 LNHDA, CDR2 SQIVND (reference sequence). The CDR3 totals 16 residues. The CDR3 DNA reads TGTGCCAGTAGTATTCGAGGCACATCAACTAATGAAAAACTGTTTTTT. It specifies CASSIRGTSTNEKLFF.

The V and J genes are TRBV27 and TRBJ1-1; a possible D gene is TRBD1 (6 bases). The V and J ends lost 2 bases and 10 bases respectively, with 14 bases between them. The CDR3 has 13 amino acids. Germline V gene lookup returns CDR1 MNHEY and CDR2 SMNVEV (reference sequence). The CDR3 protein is CASSLEGGLGAFF. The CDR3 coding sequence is TGTGCCAGCAGTTTAGAGGGGGGGCTTGGAGCTTTCTTT.

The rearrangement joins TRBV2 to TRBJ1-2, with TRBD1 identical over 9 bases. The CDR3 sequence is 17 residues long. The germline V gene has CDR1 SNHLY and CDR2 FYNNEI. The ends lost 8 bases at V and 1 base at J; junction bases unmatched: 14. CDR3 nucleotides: TGTGCCAGCCCCCCTGGGGGGACAGGGACCGTTAACTATGGCTACACCTTC. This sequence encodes CASPPGGTGTVNYGYTF.

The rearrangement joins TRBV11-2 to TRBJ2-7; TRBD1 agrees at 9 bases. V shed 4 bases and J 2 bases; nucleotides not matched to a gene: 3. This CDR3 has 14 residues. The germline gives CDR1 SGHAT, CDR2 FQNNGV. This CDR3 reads CASSYRDRAYEQYF. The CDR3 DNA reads TGTGCCAGCAGCTATCGGGACAGGGCCTACGAGCAGTACTTC.

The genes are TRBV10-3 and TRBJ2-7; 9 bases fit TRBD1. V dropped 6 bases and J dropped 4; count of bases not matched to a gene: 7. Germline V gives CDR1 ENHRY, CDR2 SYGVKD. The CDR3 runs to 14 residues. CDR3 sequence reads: CAIRGTGFLYEQYF. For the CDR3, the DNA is TGTGCCATCAGGGGGACAGGGTTTTTGTACGAGCAGTACTTC.

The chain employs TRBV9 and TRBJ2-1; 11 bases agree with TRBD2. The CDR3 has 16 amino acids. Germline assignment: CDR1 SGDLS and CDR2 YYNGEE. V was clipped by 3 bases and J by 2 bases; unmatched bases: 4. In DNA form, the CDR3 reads TGTGCCAGCAGCGCACTTAGCGGGAGGGCCTACAATGAGCAGTTCTTC. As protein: CASSALSGRAYNEQFF.

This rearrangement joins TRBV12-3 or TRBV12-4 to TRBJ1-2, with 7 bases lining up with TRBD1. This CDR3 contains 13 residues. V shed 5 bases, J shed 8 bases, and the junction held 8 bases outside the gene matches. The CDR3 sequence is CASSDTGVWGYTF. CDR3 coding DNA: TGTGCCAGCAGTGACACAGGGGTGTGGGGCTACACCTTC.

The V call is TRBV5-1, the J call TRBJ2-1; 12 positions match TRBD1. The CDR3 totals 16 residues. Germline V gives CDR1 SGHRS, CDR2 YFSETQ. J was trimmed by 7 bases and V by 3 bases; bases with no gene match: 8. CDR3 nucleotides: TGCGCCAGCAGCTGGACCGGGACAGGGGGCGTAAATGAGCAGTTCTTC. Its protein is CASSWTGTGGVNEQFF. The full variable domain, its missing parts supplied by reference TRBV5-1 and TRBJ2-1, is KAGVTQTPRYLIKTRGQQVTLSCSPISGHRSVSWYQQTPGQGLQFLFEYFSETQRNKGNFPGRFSGRQFSNSRSEMNVSTLELGDSALYLCASSWTGTGGVNEQFFGPGTRLTVL.

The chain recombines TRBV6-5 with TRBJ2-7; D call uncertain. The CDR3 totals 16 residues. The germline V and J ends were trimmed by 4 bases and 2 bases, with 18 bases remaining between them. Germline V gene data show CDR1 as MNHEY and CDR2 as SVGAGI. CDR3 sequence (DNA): TGTGCCAGCAGTTTCAACCGGGTTTTGACCCCCTACGAGCAGTACTTC. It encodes CASSFNRVLTPYEQYF.

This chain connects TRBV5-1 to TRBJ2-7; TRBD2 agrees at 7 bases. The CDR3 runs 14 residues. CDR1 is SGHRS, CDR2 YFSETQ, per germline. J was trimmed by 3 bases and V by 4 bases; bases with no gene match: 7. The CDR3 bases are TGCGCCAGCAGCCCGGCCAGCGGGAACTACGAGCAGTACTTC. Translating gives CASSPASGNYEQYF.

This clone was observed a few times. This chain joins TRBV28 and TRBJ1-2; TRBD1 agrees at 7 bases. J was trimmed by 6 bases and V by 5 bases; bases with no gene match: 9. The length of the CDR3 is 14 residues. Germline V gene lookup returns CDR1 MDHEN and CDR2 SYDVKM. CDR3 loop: CASSGGRGFDGYTF. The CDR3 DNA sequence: TGTGCCAGCAGTGGGGGCAGGGGGTTTGATGGCTACACCTTC.

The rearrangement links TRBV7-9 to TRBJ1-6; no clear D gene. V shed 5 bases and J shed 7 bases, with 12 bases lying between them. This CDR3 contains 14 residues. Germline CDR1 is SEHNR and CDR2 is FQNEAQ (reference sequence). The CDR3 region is CASSASFRNSPLHF. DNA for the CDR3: TGTGCCAGCAGCGCCAGTTTTCGAAATTCACCCCTCCACTTT.

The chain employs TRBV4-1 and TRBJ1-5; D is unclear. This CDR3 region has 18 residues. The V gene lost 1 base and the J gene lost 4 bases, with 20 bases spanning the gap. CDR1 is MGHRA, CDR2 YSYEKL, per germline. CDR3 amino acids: CASSQGAQNREVNQPQHF. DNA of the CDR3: TGCGCCAGCAGCCAAGGAGCACAGAACCGAGAAGTTAATCAGCCCCAGCATTTT.

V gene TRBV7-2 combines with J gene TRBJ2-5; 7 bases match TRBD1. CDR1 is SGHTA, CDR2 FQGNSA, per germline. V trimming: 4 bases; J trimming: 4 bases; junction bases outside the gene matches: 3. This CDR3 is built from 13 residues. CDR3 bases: TGTGCCAGCAGCTCTAGACAGGGAGAGACCCAGTACTTC. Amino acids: CASSSRQGETQYF.

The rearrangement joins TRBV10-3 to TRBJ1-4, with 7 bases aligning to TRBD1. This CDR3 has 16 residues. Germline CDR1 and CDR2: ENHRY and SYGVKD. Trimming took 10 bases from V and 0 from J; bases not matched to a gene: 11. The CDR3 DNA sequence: TGTGCCAGCCAGGGACAGCTTCATGCAACTAATGAAAAACTGTTTTTT. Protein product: CASQGQLHATNEKLFF.

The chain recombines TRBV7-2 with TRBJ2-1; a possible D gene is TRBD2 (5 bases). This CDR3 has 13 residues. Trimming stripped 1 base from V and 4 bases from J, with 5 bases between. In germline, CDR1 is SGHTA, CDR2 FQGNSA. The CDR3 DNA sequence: TGTGCCAGCAGCTTAGTAGCGTACAATGAGCAGTTCTTC. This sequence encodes CASSLVAYNEQFF. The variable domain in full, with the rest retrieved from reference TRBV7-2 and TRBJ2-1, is GAGVSQSPSNKVTEKGKDVELRCDPISGHTALYWYRQSLGQGLEFLIYFQGNSAPDKSGLPSDRFSAERTGGSVSTLTIQRTQQEDSAVYLCASSLVAYNEQFFGPGTRLTVL.

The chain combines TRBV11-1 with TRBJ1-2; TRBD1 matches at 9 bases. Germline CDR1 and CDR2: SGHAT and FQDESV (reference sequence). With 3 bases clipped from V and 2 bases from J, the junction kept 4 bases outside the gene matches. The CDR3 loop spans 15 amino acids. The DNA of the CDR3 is TGTGCCAGCAGCTTTCCGGACAGGGGAAACTATGGCTACACCTTC. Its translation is CASSFPDRGNYGYTF.

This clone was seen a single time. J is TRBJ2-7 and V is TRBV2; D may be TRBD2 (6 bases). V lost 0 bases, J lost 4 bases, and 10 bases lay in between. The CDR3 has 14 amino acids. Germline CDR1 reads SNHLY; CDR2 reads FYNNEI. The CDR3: CASSEARGYYEQYF. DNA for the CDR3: TGTGCCAGCAGTGAAGCGCGGGGTTATTACGAGCAGTACTTC.